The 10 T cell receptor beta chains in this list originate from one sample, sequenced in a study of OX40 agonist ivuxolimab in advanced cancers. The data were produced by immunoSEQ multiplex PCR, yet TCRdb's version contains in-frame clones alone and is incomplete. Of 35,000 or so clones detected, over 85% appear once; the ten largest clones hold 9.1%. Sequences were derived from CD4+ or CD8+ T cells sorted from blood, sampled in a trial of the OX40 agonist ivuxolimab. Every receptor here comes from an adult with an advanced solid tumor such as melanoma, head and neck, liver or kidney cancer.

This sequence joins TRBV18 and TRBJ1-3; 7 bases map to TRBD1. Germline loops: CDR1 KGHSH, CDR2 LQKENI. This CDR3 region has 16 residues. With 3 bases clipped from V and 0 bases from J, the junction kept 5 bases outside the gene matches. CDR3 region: CASSPATGSSGNTIYF. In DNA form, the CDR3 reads TGTGCCAGCTCACCGGCGACAGGGAGCTCTGGAAACACCATATATTTT.

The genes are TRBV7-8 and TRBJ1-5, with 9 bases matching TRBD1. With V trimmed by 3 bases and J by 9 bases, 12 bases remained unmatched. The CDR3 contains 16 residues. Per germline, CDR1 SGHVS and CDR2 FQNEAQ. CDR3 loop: CASSFSGTGLRRPQHF. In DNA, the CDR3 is TGTGCCAGCAGCTTCTCCGGGACAGGGTTAAGACGGCCCCAGCATTTT.

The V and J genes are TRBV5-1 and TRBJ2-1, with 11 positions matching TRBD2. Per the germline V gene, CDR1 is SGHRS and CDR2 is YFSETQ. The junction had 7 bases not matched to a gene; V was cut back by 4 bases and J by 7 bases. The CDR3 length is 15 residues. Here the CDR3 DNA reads TGCGCCAGCAGCCCCCGCGGGACTAGCGGAAATGAGCAGTTCTTC. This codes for CASSPRGTSGNEQFF.

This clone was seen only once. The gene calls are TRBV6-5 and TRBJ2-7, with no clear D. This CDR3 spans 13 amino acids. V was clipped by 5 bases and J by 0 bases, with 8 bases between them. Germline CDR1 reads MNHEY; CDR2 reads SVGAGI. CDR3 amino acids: CASSAKFSYEQYF. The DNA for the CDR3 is TGTGCCAGCAGTGCGAAATTCTCCTACGAGCAGTACTTC.

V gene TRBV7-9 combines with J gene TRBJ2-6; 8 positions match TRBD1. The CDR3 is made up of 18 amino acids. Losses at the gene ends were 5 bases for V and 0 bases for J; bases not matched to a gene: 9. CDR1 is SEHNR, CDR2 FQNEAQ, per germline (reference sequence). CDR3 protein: CASSLGDRTFSGANVLTF. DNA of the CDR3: TGTGCCAGCAGCCTCGGGGACAGGACCTTCTCTGGGGCCAACGTCCTGACTTTC. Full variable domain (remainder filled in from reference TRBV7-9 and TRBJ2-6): DTGVSQNPRHKITKRGQNVTFRCDPISEHNRLYWYRQTLGQGPEFLTYFQNEAQLEKSRLLSDRFSAERPKGSFSTLEIQRTEQGDSAMYLCASSLGDRTFSGANVLTFGAGSRLTVL.

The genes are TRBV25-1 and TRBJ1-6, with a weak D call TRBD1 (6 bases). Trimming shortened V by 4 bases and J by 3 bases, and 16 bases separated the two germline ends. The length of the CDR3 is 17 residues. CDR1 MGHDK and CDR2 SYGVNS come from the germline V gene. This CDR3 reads CASSGSQGSSYNSPLHF. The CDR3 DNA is TGTGCCAGCAGTGGATCACAGGGTTCCAGCTATAATTCACCCCTCCACTTT.

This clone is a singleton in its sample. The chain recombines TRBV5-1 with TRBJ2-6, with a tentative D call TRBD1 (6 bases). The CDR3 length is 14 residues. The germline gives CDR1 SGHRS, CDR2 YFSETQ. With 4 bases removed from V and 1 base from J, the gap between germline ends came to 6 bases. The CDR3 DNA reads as TGCGCCAGCAGCAGGGGGTCTGGGGCCAACGTCCTGACTTTC. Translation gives CASSRGSGANVLTF.

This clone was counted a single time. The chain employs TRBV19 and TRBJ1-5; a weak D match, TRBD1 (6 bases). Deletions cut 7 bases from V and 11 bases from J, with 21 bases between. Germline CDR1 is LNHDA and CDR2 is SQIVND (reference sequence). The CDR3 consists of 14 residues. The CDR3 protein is CASTPGQTFSAQHF. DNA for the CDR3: TGTGCCAGTACTCCCGGACAGACCTTTTCGGCCCAGCATTTT.

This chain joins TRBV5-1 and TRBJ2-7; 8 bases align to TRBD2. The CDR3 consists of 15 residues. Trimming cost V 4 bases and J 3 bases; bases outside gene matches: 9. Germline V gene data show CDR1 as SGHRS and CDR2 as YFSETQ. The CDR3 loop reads CASSRGGTRFYEQYF. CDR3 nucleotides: TGCGCCAGCAGCCGGGGCGGGACTAGGTTCTACGAGCAGTACTTC.

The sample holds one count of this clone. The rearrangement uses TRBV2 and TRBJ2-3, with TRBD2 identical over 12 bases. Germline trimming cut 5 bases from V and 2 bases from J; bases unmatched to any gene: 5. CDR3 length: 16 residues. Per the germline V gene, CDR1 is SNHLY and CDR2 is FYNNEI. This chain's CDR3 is CASSPRTSGTTDTQYF. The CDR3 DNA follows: TGTGCCAGCAGTCCAAGGACTAGCGGGACCACAGATACGCAGTATTTT.